This T cell receptor beta chain emerged from a study of blood T cells in healthy people across ages. Points on this clonotype: The target antigen is unknown.

A sample-barcoded 5' primer and a J-beta primer mix were used in a second PCR of roughly 6 to 11 cycles. Researchers report that a template-switch adaptor with 12 random nucleotides tagged each cDNA molecule. TCRdb processed the 5' RACE reads anew with MiXCR; each CDR3 protein has one entry. The top ten clones hold around a fifth of a sample with just under 750,000 distinct CDR3 sequences, about 20% of them seen once. The germline gives CDR1 MNHNS, CDR2 SASEGT. CDR3 size: 16 residues. The V end lost 5 bases, the J end lost 2 bases, and 16 bases lay between the germline ends. Study outcomes and limitations: Across the age range, TCR beta diversity per million T cells fell in a roughly linear way.

The sequence came from a man between 65 and 85 years old in good health. The specimen sequenced was blood. The J gene is TRBJ1-3, the V gene TRBV6-1; no firm D call. The CDR3 reads CASSQSDSYPGNTIYF. The DNA of the CDR3 is TGTGCCAGCAGTCAATCGGACTCTTACCCTGGAAACACCATATATTTT.